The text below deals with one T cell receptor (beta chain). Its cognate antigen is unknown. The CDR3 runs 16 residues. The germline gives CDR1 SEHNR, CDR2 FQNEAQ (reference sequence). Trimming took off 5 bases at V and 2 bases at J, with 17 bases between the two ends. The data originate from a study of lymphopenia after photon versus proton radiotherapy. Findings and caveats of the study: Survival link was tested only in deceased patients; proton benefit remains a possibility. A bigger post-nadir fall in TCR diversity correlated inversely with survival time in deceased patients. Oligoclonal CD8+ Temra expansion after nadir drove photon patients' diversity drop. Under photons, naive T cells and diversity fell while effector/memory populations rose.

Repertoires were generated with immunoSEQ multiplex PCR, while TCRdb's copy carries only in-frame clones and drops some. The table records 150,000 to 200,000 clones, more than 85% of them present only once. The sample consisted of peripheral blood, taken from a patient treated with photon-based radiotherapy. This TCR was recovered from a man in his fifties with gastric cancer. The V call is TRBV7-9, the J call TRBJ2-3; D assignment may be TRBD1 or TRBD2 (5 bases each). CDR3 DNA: TGTGCCAGCAGCCCGGGGCAGGGAGAACCCACAGATACGCAGTATTTT. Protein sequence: CASSPGQGEPTDTQYF.